This T cell receptor beta chain was captured by sequencing in a study of blood T cells in healthy people across ages. Findings and caveats of the study: It was the long-lived donors that had more naive CD4+ cells and higher diversity than aged donors. Bulk PBMC profiling left naive and antigen-experienced comparisons inconclusive.

The authors ran a second PCR of about 7 to 12 cycles using a sample-barcoded 5' primer and a J-beta primer mix. TCRdb reprocessed the 5' RACE reads via MiXCR and lists one record per CDR3 protein. This sample has 1.5 million to 2 million distinct CDR3 sequences, with roughly 50% found just once. Per germline, CDR1 DFQATT and CDR2 SNEGSKA (reference sequence). The ends were cut back, 0 bases at V and 0 bases at J, with 12 bases in the middle. The CDR3 is 16 amino acids. This clonotype has only a few counts. What it binds is unknown. The sequencing input was blood. The clonotype comes from a woman aged 40 to 50 in good health. The rearrangement uses TRBV20-1 and TRBJ2-1, with D unclear. This CDR3 is CSARDLPSSSYNEQFF. The CDR3 DNA follows: TGCAGTGCTAGAGATCTCCCCTCGAGCTCCTACAATGAGCAGTTCTTC.